This is a list of T cell receptor beta chains from one sample in a study of OX40 agonist ivuxolimab in advanced cancers. Produced via immunoSEQ multiplex PCR; TCRdb's table is partial and in-frame only. The sample yields fewer than 85,000 clones, over 70% seen once. The specimen was CD4+ or CD8+ T cells sorted from blood, collected in a trial of the OX40 agonist ivuxolimab. All receptors derive from an adult with an advanced solid tumor such as melanoma, head and neck, liver or kidney cancer. Each CDR3 is given with its conserved first and last residue. D genes are given only for firm matches. Clone sizes are given selectively: once, few, many, or a class where the clone is expanded.

D gene: TRBD1
clone size: .
J gene: TRBJ2-7
V gene: TRBV5-1
CDR3 protein: CASSVTGGNTYEQYF
CDR3 DNA: TGCGCCAGCAGCGTGACAGGGGGAAATACCTACGAGCAGTACTTC

D gene: .
clone size: .
J gene: TRBJ1-1
V gene: TRBV6-5
CDR3 protein: CASSKQVAESTEAFF
CDR3 DNA: TGTGCCAGCAGTAAACAGGTAGCCGAGTCGACTGAAGCTTTCTTT

D gene: .
clone size: .
J gene: TRBJ1-2
V gene: TRBV4-1
CDR3 protein: CASNSGGASANYGYTF
CDR3 DNA: TGCGCCAGCAATTCCGGGGGGGCGTCCGCTAACTATGGCTACACCTTC

D gene: TRBD1
clone size: .
J gene: TRBJ1-1
V gene: TRBV6-5
CDR3 protein: CASSRGLGTEAFF
CDR3 DNA: TGTGCCAGCTCCAGGGGGCTCGGGACTGAAGCTTTCTTT

D gene: .
clone size: few
J gene: TRBJ1-2
V gene: TRBV7-2
CDR3 protein: CASSPMLGISGYTF
CDR3 DNA: TGTGCCAGCAGCCCTATGTTGGGGATCTCTGGCTACACCTTC

D gene: .
clone size: .
J gene: TRBJ1-1
V gene: TRBV30
CDR3 protein: CAWGVGINTEAFF
CDR3 DNA: TGTGCCTGGGGGGTGGGGATCAATACTGAAGCTTTCTTT

D gene: .
clone size: .
J gene: TRBJ2-3
V gene: TRBV5-1
CDR3 protein: CASSLVHGGTDTQYF
CDR3 DNA: TGCGCCAGCAGCTTGGTTCACGGAGGCACAGATACGCAGTATTTT

D gene: TRBD1
clone size: .
J gene: TRBJ1-1
V gene: TRBV27
CDR3 protein: CASSPWTGGNTEAFF
CDR3 DNA: TGTGCCAGCAGTCCATGGACAGGGGGAAACACTGAAGCTTTCTTT

D gene: .
clone size: .
J gene: TRBJ2-7
V gene: TRBV2
CDR3 protein: CASSPSGYEQYF
CDR3 DNA: TGTGCCAGCAGTCCGTCGGGCTACGAGCAGTACTTC

D gene: .
clone size: .
J gene: TRBJ1-4
V gene: TRBV19
CDR3 protein: CASSGETNEKLFF
CDR3 DNA: TGTGCCAGTAGTGGGGAGACTAATGAAAAACTGTTTTTT

D gene: .
clone size: .
J gene: TRBJ2-5
V gene: TRBV27
CDR3 protein: CASSFQLGLQETQYF
CDR3 DNA: TGTGCCAGCAGTTTCCAGCTGGGATTACAAGAGACCCAGTACTTC

D gene: TRBD1
clone size: .
J gene: TRBJ1-3
V gene: TRBV6-5
CDR3 protein: CASSSDRGNTIYF
CDR3 DNA: TGTGCCAGCAGTTCGGACAGGGGGAACACCATATATTTT

D gene: .
clone size: .
J gene: TRBJ2-7
V gene: TRBV7-9
CDR3 protein: CASSFRGSYEQYF
CDR3 DNA: TGTGCCAGCAGCTTCAGGGGTTCCTACGAGCAGTACTTC

D gene: TRBD1
clone size: .
J gene: TRBJ1-1
V gene: TRBV4-1
CDR3 protein: CASSPGRGLRTEAFF
CDR3 DNA: TGCGCCAGCAGCCCCGGCAGGGGGCTTCGGACTGAAGCTTTCTTT

D gene: .
clone size: .
J gene: TRBJ1-2
V gene: TRBV28
CDR3 protein: CASSSLPVAYGYTF
CDR3 DNA: TGTGCCAGCAGTTCCCTTCCGGTGGCCTATGGCTACACCTTC

D gene: .
clone size: .
J gene: TRBJ2-7
V gene: TRBV19
CDR3 protein: CASSSPGQTYEQYF
CDR3 DNA: TGTGCCAGTAGTTCCCCGGGTCAGACCTACGAGCAGTACTTC

D gene: .
clone size: .
J gene: TRBJ1-3
V gene: TRBV18
CDR3 protein: CASSKSSGNTIYF
CDR3 DNA: TGTGCCAGCTCGAAGAGCTCTGGAAACACCATATATTTT

D gene: .
clone size: .
J gene: TRBJ2-7
V gene: TRBV29-1
CDR3 protein: CSVEDGVTYEQYF
CDR3 DNA: TGCAGCGTTGAAGATGGAGTGACCTACGAGCAGTACTTC

D gene: .
clone size: .
J gene: TRBJ1-2
V gene: TRBV6-5
CDR3 protein: CASRQGPYGYTF
CDR3 DNA: TGTGCCAGCAGACAGGGTCCCTATGGCTACACCTTC

D gene: .
clone size: .
J gene: TRBJ2-7
V gene: TRBV5-4
CDR3 protein: CASSFGGLTYEQYF
CDR3 DNA: TGTGCCAGCAGCTTTGGGGGACTTACCTACGAGCAGTACTTC

D gene: .
clone size: .
J gene: TRBJ1-2
V gene: TRBV5-5
CDR3 protein: CASRSIMDGPYGYTF
CDR3 DNA: TGTGCCAGCAGGAGCATCATGGACGGACCCTATGGCTACACCTTC

D gene: TRBD1
clone size: .
J gene: TRBJ2-5
V gene: TRBV4-2
CDR3 protein: CASSQEGGSRETQYF
CDR3 DNA: TGTGCCAGCAGCCAAGAAGGGGGCTCGCGGGAGACCCAGTACTTC